This TCR beta chain was recovered during a study of cytomegalovirus exposure and HLA in healthy donors. Study in general: Previous work identified roughly 120 million unique TCR beta sequences from about 200 million T cells. Study-level points and caveats: Most of the TCR beta V segments (in an earlier analysis) were productive either about 87% or about 30% of the time. When analyzed later, the rates of TCR association showed variation by HLA locus, with DRB1 the most and HLA-C the fewest.

The germline gives CDR1 SEHNR, CDR2 FQNEAQ (reference sequence). This CDR3 has 11 amino acids. For this clone: Antigen unknown. A junction boundary mismatches the germline segment, possibly from a read error.

The primer mix had 60 Vbeta and 13 Jbeta primers. Only in-frame clones appear in the TCRdb table, and some are missing; sequencing was by immunoSEQ multiplex PCR. This table holds 65,000 to 85,000 clones, more than 60% found once. The TCR comes from a man aged 45 to 65 in good health and CMV-seropositive. This chain joins TRBV7-9 and TRBJ2-1; D not resolved. The sample comprised PBMCs. The DNA for the CDR3 is TGTTCCAGCAGCTTCGCCAGAGAGCAGTTCTTC. Its translation: CSSSFAREQFF.